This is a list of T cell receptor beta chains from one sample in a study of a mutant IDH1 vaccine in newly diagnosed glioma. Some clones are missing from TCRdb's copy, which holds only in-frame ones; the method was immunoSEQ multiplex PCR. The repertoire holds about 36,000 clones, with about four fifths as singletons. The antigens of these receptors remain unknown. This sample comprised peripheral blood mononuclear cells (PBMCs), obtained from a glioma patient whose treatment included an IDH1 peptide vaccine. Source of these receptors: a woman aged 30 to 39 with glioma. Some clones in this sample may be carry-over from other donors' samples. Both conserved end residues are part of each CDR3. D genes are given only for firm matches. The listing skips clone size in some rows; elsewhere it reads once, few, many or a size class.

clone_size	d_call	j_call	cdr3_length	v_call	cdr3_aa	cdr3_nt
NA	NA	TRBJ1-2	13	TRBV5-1	CASSRDSNYGYTF	TGCGCCAGCAGCCGCGACAGTAACTATGGCTACACCTTC
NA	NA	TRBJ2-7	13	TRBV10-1	CASSGGLVYEQYF	TGCGCCAGCAGTGGGGGACTCGTCTACGAGCAGTACTTC
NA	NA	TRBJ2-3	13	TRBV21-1	CASSKSKGDTQYF	TGTGCCAGCAGCAAAAGCAAGGGGGATACGCAGTATTTT
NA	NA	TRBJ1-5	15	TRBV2	CASSDGRRSNQPQHF	TGTGCCAGCAGTGATGGGCGACGTAGCAATCAGCCCCAGCATTTT
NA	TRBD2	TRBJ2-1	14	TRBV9	CASSPRTSAHEQFF	TGTGCCAGCAGCCCCCGGACTAGCGCCCATGAGCAGTTCTTC
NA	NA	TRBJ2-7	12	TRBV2	CASRGYSYEQYF	TGTGCCAGCAGAGGGTATTCCTACGAGCAGTACTTC
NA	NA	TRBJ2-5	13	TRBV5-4	CASSLVGGETQYF	TGTGCCAGCAGCTTGGTGGGGGGAGAGACCCAGTACTTC
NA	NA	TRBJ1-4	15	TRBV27	CASRYNGATNEKLFF	TGTGCCAGCAGGTACAATGGGGCAACTAATGAAAAACTGTTTTTT
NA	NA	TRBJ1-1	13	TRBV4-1	CASSPTEYTEAFF	TGCGCCAGCAGCCCCACAGAGTACACTGAAGCTTTCTTT
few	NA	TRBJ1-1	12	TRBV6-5	CASRTGNTEAFF	TGTGCCAGCAGGACAGGGAACACTGAAGCTTTCTTT
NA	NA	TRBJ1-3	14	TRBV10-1	CASSPSNSGNTIYF	TGCGCCAGCAGTCCCTCCAACTCTGGAAACACCATATATTTT
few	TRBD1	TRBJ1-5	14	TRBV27	CASSPGQVAQPQHF	TGTGCCAGCAGTCCAGGACAGGTCGCACAGCCCCAGCATTTT
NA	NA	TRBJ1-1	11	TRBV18	CASSFGDGAFF	TGTGCCAGCTCTTTCGGGGACGGAGCTTTCTTT
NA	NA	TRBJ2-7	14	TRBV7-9	CASSSTVTSYEQYF	TGTGCCAGCAGCTCGACAGTGACTTCCTACGAGCAGTACTTC
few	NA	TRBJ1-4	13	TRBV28	CASSPLHRDKLFF	TGTGCCAGCAGTCCACTACACAGGGACAAACTGTTTTTT
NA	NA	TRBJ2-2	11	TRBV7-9	CASSSTGELFF	TGTGCCAGCAGCAGCACCGGGGAGCTGTTTTTT
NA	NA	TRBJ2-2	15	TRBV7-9	CASSSTVRGAGELFF	TGTGCCAGCAGCTCGACGGTCCGGGGCGCCGGGGAGCTGTTTTTT
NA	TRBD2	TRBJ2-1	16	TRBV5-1	CASSSWTSGPANEQFF	TGCGCCAGCAGCTCCTGGACTAGCGGCCCCGCGAATGAGCAGTTCTTC
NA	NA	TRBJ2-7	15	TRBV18	CASSPRPETVYEQYF	TGTGCCAGCTCACCACGACCTGAGACAGTCTACGAGCAGTACTTC
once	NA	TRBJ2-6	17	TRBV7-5	CARSLGDRGSGANVLTF	TGTGCCAGAAGCTTAGGGGACAGGGGCTCTGGGGCCAACGTCCTGACTTTC
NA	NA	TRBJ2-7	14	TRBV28	CASSPQGLQYEQYF	TGTGCCAGCAGTCCACAGGGTCTACAGTACGAGCAGTACTTC
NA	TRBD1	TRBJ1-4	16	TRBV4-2	CASSRGTGARYEKLFF	TGTGCCAGCAGCCGAGGAACAGGGGCCCGTTATGAAAAACTGTTTTTT